What follows are 20 T cell receptor beta chains derived from one specimen sequenced in a study of post-analysis software for immune sequencing data. Overall study results and limits: Relative to controls, patients had about five TRBV segments at higher frequency, with TRBV5-6, TRBV5-1 and TRBV20-1 among these.

The antigens for these receptors are not known. The TCR beta cDNA libraries contained unique molecular identifiers. MiXCR, run by TCRdb on the PCR reads, gives a single entry per CDR3 protein. This sample has about 820,000 distinct CDR3 sequences, with under 70% found just once. Sequences were obtained from blood. The receptors here all came from a girl between 10 and 17 years old with multiple sclerosis.

The chain carries TRBV20-1 and TRBJ2-1; 10 bases line up with TRBD2. CDR3 size: 17 residues. Germline CDR1 is DFQATT and CDR2 is SNEGSKA (reference sequence). V lost 2 bases, J lost 6 bases, and 13 bases stayed unmatched. The CDR3 DNA is TGCAGTGCTAGACGGCGCAGACTAGCGGGCTATAGCAATGAGCAGTTCTTC. It is translated as CSARRRRLAGYSNEQFF.

The V and J genes are TRBV3-1 and TRBJ2-7; D unresolved. CDR3 size: 14 residues. Trimming cost V 2 bases and J 3 bases, with 11 bases left between them. The germline V gene encodes CDR1 LGHDT and CDR2 YNNKEL (reference sequence). CDR3 DNA: TGTGCCAGCAGCCAAACCGGGCTTCTCTACGAGCAGTACTTC. Amino acid sequence: CASSQTGLLYEQYF.

V and J are TRBV3-1 and TRBJ2-1; D remains ambiguous. The CDR3 has 16 residues. Between the trimmed V and J ends, which lost 4 bases and 0 bases, there was a span of 13 bases. Germline values: CDR1 LGHDT, CDR2 YNNKEL (reference sequence). In DNA form, the CDR3 reads TGTGCCAGCAGCCTCGCTGTGATAAGCTCCTACAATGAGCAGTTCTTC. It is translated as CASSLAVISSYNEQFF.

V gene TRBV12-3 or TRBV12-4 combines with J gene TRBJ2-1; D is uncertain. Trimming removed 3 bases from V and 6 bases from J, with 12 bases in between. There are 14 residues in the CDR3. CDR3 bases: TGTGCCAGCAGTTTGGGCCTCTCGAGCAATGAGCAGTTCTTC. It translates to CASSLGLSSNEQFF.

This chain connects TRBV12-3 or TRBV12-4 to TRBJ1-2, with D possibly being TRBD1 (6 bases). The CDR3 contains 18 residues. The V gene lost 2 bases and the J gene lost 2 bases, with 21 bases spanning the gap. CDR3 nucleotides: TGTGCCAGCAGTTTACTTGTATGGGACACAGCCGAGAACTATGGCTACACCTTC. Translation: CASSLLVWDTAENYGYTF.

This chain links TRBV5-1 with TRBJ2-1; 7 bases map to TRBD1. The V segment lost 0 bases and the J segment 0 bases; nucleotides outside the gene matches: 6. Germline lookup yields CDR1 SGHRS and CDR2 YFSETQ. The CDR3 has 17 amino acids. The DNA of the CDR3 is TGCGCCAGCAGCTTGGGTCCGGGACAGAGCTCCTACAATGAGCAGTTCTTC. The encoded protein is CASSLGPGQSSYNEQFF.

This rearrangement joins TRBV7-9 to TRBJ1-2; D unclear. From germline, CDR1 is SEHNR and CDR2 FQNEAQ (reference sequence). The CDR3 has 12 residues. The V end lost 3 bases, the J end lost 7 bases, and 9 bases lay between the germline ends. The CDR3 reads CASSLQEGGYTF. CDR3 nucleotide sequence: TGTGCCAGCAGCTTGCAAGAGGGTGGCTACACCTTC.

V usage is TRBV28 and J usage is TRBJ2-3; no reliable D call. V dropped 2 bases and J dropped 5 bases, with 5 bases sitting between them. The length of the CDR3 is 12 residues. CDR1 and CDR2 from the germline V gene are MDHEN and SYDVKM. The CDR3 loop reads CASSLLLDTQYF. As DNA, the CDR3 is TGTGCCAGCAGTTTACTTCTAGATACGCAGTATTTT.

The chain recombines TRBV4-1 with TRBJ1-2; 11 bases are a match to TRBD1. The V segment lost 4 bases and the J segment 8 bases; nucleotides outside the gene matches: 9. CDR1 is MGHRA and CDR2 is YSYEKL in the germline V gene. The CDR3 has 15 residues. The CDR3 sequence is CASSPIGQGAGGYTF. The CDR3 DNA follows: TGCGCCAGCAGCCCCATCGGACAGGGGGCAGGAGGCTACACCTTC.

The rearrangement uses TRBV6-1 and TRBJ2-1, with TRBD2 matching 11 bases. Germline V gene sequence: CDR1 MNHNS, CDR2 SASEGT. The CDR3 runs 17 residues. After removal of 6 bases from V and 3 bases from J, the junction contained 10 bases not matched to a gene. CDR3 amino acids: CASSLTSLAGGYNEQFF. The CDR3, as DNA: TGTGCCAGCAGCTTGACGAGCCTAGCGGGGGGCTACAATGAGCAGTTCTTC.

About this clonotype itself: Its ends do not fully match the called genes, so a read error is possible. The CDR3 DNA reads as TGTGCCAACAGTGAAGGGGTAGCGGGGTCGACAGATACGCAGTATTTT. Protein product: CANSEGVAGSTDTQYF. V gene TRBV6-1 combines with J gene TRBJ2-3; 8 bases match TRBD2. Germline V gene lookup returns CDR1 MNHNS and CDR2 SASEGT. The CDR3 covers 16 residues.

This rearrangement joins TRBV27 to TRBJ2-5; 7 bases align to TRBD2. V lost 4 bases, J lost 5 bases, and 10 bases stayed unmatched. CDR1 MNHEY and CDR2 SMNVEV come from the germline V gene (reference sequence). The CDR3 loop spans 15 amino acids. Here the CDR3 DNA reads TGTGCCAGCAGTTCGGGAACGGGAGGATGGGAGACCCAGTACTTC. Residues: CASSSGTGGWETQYF.

Only a few counts were recorded for this clonotype. The CDR3 region is CASSPKVRDTSSYEQYF. The CDR3 region has the DNA TGTGCCAGCAGCCCCAAGGTTCGGGACACGTCTTCCTACGAGCAGTACTTC. This rearrangement joins TRBV3-1 to TRBJ2-7; TRBD1 is a possible D gene (6 bases). This CDR3 comprises 17 residues. In germline, CDR1 is LGHDT, CDR2 YNNKEL (reference sequence). The V gene lost 4 bases and the J gene lost 1 base, with 20 bases spanning the gap.

This clonotype was observed a few times. The gene calls are TRBV20-1 and TRBJ1-4; the D gene is possibly TRBD1 (5 bases). This CDR3 spans 11 amino acids. Germline V gene data show CDR1 as DFQATT and CDR2 as SNEGSKA (reference sequence). Between the trimmed V and J ends, which lost 6 bases and 6 bases, there was a span of 8 bases. The chain's CDR3 is CSAGAYEKLFF. CDR3 DNA: TGCAGTGCAGGGGCCTATGAAAAACTGTTTTTT.

The chain uses TRBV20-1 and TRBJ2-1; perhaps TRBD2 as D (6 bases). This CDR3 contains 16 residues. Germline CDR1 DFQATT, CDR2 SNEGSKA (reference sequence). V was cut by 0 bases and J by 0 bases, with 12 bases left in between. In nucleotides, the CDR3 is TGCAGTGCTAGAGACCTCCGGCGGGACTCCTACAATGAGCAGTTCTTC. Encoded protein: CSARDLRRDSYNEQFF.

The chain couples TRBV29-1 to TRBJ2-2; D remains ambiguous. The CDR3 has 12 residues. Germline lookup yields CDR1 SQVTM and CDR2 ANQGSEA. V gave up 6 bases and J gave up 8 bases, with 13 bases separating them. CDR3 DNA sequence: TGCAGCGTACAGTGGACCACTGGGGAGCTGTTTTTT. Its protein product is CSVQWTTGELFF.

The chain has TRBV13 and TRBJ1-2, with D maybe TRBD1 (6 bases). This CDR3 comprises 15 residues. V was pared by 1 base and J by 4 bases, with 13 bases between. Per the germline V gene, CDR1 is PRHDT and CDR2 is FYEKMQ (reference sequence). CDR3 DNA sequence: TGTGCCAGCAGCTTAGTAGGGGACATATCCTATGGCTACACCTTC. It yields the protein CASSLVGDISYGYTF.

This clonotype came up a few times. This sequence joins TRBV29-1 and TRBJ2-1; D uncertain. The CDR3 has 16 amino acids. Trimming stripped 2 bases from V and 0 bases from J, with 14 bases between. Germline CDR1 and CDR2: SQVTM and ANQGSEA. CDR3 in DNA: TGCAGCGTTGAACCGGCAGAGGCGAGCTCCTACAATGAGCAGTTCTTC. Protein product: CSVEPAEASSYNEQFF.

The J gene is TRBJ2-1, the V gene TRBV20-1, with 9 bases aligning to TRBD2. Germline CDR1 and CDR2: DFQATT and SNEGSKA (reference sequence). This CDR3 is built from 15 residues. V was pared by 7 bases and J by 2 bases, with 9 bases of the junction left unmatched. The CDR3 sequence: CSVHNIAGAYNEQFF. CDR3 coding DNA: TGCAGTGTCCACAACATAGCGGGGGCCTACAATGAGCAGTTCTTC.

A few counts support this clonotype. The chain employs TRBV29-1 and TRBJ2-7; 7 positions agree with TRBD1. Germline V CDR1 and CDR2: SQVTM, ANQGSEA. With 5 bases clipped from V and 2 bases from J, the junction kept 9 bases outside the gene matches. The CDR3 covers 14 residues. The CDR3 here is CSVSRVGQPYEQYF. CDR3 nucleotides: TGCAGCGTTTCCCGAGTGGGACAGCCCTACGAGCAGTACTTC.